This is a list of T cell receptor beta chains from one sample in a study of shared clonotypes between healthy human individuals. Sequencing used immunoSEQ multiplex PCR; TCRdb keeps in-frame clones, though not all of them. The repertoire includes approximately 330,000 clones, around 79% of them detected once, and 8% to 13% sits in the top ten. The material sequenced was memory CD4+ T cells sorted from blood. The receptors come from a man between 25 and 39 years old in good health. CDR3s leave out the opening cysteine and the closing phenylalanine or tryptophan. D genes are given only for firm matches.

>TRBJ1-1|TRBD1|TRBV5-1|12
ASSQITGATEAF
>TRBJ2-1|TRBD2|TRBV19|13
ASSMTSGSLNEQF
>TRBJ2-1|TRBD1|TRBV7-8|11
ASSLGQSNEQF
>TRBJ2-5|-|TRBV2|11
ASSRTEQETQY
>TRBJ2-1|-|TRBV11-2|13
ASSLERGPYNEQF
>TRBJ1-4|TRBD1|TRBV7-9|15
ASSDRGRKGTNEKLF
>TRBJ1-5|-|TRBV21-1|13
ARVVRGHVYQPQH
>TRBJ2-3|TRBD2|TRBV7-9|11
ATRGVVADTQY
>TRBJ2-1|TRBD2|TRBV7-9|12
ASWETGGFDEQF
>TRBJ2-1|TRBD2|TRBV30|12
AWRASGRANEQF
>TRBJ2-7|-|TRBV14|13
ASSQDFQVGYEQY
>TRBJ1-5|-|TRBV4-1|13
ASSPGATNNQPQH
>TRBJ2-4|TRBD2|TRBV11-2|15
ASSSLSGGVAKNIQY
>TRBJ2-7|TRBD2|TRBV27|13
ASHPGTSGAYEQY
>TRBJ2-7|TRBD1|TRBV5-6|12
ASSPGQHSYEQY
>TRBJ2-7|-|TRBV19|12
ASRTDRRPYEQY
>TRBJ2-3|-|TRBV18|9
ASSQQDTQY
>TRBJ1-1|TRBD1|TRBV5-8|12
ASSDRQGSTEAF
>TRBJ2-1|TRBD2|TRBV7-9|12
ASSLVGTSGRLL
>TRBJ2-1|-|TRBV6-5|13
ASSPRETPYNEQF
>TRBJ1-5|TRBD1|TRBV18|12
ASSPGQGEQPQH
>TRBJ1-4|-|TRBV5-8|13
ASSPLRGINEKLF
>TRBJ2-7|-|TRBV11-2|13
ASSRELGVSHEQY
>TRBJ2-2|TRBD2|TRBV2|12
AKRTSGDTGELF
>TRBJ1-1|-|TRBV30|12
AWNRRRGNTEAF
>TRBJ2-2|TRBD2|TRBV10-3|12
AISEGAGVGELF
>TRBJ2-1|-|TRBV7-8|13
ASSLTENSYNEQF
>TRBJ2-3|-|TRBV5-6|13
ASSFIIGRDDTQY
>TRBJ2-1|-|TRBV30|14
AWKRGKLGDPNEQF
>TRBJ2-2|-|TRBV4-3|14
ASSTHRSSSTGELF
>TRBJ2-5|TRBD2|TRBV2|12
ASRGAGVRETQY
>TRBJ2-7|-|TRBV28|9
ASSWTHEQY
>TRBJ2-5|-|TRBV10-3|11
AISRGTQETQY